This T cell receptor (beta chain) was captured by sequencing in a study of post-analysis software for immune sequencing data. Broader study findings: People with multiple sclerosis had a significantly lower normalized Chao1 diversity than controls did. A handful of TRBV segments were significantly more frequent in patients than in controls. TRBV5-6, TRBV5-1 and TRBV20-1 were among these segments. Those samples that were prepared in the same batch co-clustered strongly by F measure.

The authors incorporated unique molecular identifiers into the TCR beta cDNA libraries. The source material, about 0.9 to 11 million T cells, gave rise to 400,000 to 550,000 cDNA molecules. Each CDR3 protein gets one entry after TCRdb re-called the PCR reads with MiXCR. The table lists about 680,000 distinct CDR3 sequences, 59% of them singletons, with approximately 10% in the top ten. Comment on this clonotype: Its target is unknown.

CDR3 length: 13 residues. The germline V and J ends were trimmed by 1 base and 3 bases, with 6 bases remaining between them. Germline CDR1 reads LNHNV; CDR2 reads YYDKDF (reference sequence). The TCR sequence derives from a girl between 2 and 10 years old with multiple sclerosis. The sample was blood. The chain employs TRBV15 and TRBJ2-5; perhaps TRBD2 as D (6 bases). This chain's CDR3 is CATSRGGEETQYF. The CDR3 DNA follows: TGTGCCACCAGCAGAGGGGGGGAAGAGACCCAGTACTTC.